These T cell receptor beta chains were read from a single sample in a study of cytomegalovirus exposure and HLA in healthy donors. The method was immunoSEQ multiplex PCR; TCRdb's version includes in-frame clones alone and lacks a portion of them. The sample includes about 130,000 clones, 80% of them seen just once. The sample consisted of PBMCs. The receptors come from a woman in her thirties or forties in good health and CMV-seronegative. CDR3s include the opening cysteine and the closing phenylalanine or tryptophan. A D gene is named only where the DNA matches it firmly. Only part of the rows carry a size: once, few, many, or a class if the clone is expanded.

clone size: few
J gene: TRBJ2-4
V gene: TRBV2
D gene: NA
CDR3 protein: CASSDRAKNIQYF
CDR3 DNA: TGTGCCAGCAGTGATCGGGCCAAAAACATTCAGTACTTC

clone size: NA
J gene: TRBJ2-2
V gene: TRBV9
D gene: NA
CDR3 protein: CASSGYRAARTGELFF
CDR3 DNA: TGTGCCAGCAGCGGATACAGGGCGGCGCGGACCGGGGAGCTGTTTTTT

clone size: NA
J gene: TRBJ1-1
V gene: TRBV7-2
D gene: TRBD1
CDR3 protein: CASSPGQGNTEAFF
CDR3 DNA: TGTGCCAGCAGCCCGGGACAGGGGAACACTGAAGCTTTCTTT

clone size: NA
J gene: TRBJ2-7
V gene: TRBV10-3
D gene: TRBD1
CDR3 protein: CAISQDRGLNEQYF
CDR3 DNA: TGTGCCATCAGCCAGGACAGGGGGCTAAACGAGCAGTACTTC

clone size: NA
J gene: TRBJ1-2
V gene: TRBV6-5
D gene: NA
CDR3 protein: CASRPLDRLHYGYTF
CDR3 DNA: TGTGCCAGCAGGCCCCTAGACAGGCTTCACTATGGCTACACCTTC

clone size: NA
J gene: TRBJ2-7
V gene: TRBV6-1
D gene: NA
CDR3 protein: CASSEAGESYEQYF
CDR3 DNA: TGTGCCAGCAGTGAGGCAGGGGAGTCCTACGAGCAGTACTTC

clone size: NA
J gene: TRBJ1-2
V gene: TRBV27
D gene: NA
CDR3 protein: CASSLSGRKGYTF
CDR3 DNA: TGTGCCAGCAGTTTATCAGGGAGGAAGGGCTACACCTTC

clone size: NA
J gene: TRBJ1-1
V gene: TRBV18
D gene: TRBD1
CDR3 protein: CASSPGTGTTEAFF
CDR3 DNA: TGTGCCAGCTCCCCCGGGACAGGGACCACTGAAGCTTTCTTT

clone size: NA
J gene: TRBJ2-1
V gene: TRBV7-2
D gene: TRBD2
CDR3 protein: CASSTIAGGHNEQFF
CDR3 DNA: TGTGCCAGCAGCACCATAGCGGGGGGGCATAATGAGCAGTTCTTC

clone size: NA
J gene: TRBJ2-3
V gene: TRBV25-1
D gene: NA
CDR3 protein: CASSNQGLGTDTQYF
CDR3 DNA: TGTGCCAGCAGTAATCAGGGGCTGGGCACAGATACGCAGTATTTT

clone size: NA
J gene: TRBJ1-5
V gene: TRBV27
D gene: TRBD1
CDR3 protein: CASSLFPGQGAYNQPQHF
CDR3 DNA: TGTGCCAGCAGTTTATTCCCGGGGCAGGGGGCCTACAATCAGCCCCAGCATTTT

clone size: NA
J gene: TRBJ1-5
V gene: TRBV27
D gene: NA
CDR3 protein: CASSLNGQPQHF
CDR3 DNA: TGTGCCAGCAGTTTAAACGGTCAGCCCCAGCATTTT

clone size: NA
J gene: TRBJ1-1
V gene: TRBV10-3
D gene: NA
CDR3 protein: CAISDFRVDTEAFF
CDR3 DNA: TGTGCCATCAGTGACTTCAGGGTGGACACTGAAGCTTTCTTT

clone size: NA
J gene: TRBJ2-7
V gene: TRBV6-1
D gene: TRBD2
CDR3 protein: CASSGTSGSRGGF
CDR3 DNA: TGTGCCAGCAGTGGGACTAGCGGGAGTAGGGGGGGCTTC

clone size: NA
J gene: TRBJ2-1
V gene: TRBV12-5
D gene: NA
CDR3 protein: CASGLVRNEQFF
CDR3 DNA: TGTGCTAGTGGTTTGGTACGGAATGAGCAGTTCTTC

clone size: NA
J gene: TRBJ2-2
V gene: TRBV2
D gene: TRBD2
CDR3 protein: CASTRSGGASTGELFF
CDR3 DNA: TGTGCCAGCACTCGAAGCGGGGGGGCCTCCACCGGGGAGCTGTTTTTT

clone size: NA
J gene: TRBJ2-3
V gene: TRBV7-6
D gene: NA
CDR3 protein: CASSLGGHADTQYF
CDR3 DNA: TGTGCCAGCAGCTTAGGGGGACACGCAGATACGCAGTATTTT

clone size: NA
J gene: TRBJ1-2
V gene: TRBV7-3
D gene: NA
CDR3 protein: CASSSDGDYGYTF
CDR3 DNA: TGTGCCAGCAGCTCCGACGGAGACTATGGCTACACCTTC

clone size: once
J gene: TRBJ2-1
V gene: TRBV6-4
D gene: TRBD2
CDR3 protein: CASSVLAGGPEQFF
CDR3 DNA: TGTGCCAGCAGTGTTTTAGCGGGAGGCCCTGAGCAGTTCTTC

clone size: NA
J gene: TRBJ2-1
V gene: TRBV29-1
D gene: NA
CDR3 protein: CSVDGRNNEQFF
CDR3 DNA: TGCAGCGTTGACGGCAGGAACAATGAGCAGTTCTTC

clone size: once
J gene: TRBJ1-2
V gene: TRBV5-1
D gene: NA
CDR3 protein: CASSPWVREGVNYGYTF
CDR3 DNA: TGCGCCAGCAGCCCATGGGTCAGGGAGGGGGTTAACTATGGCTACACCTTC

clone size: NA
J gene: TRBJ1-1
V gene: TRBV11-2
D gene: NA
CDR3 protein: CASSPRLGGGTEAFF
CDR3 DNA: TGTGCCAGCAGCCCACGACTTGGGGGCGGCACTGAAGCTTTCTTT

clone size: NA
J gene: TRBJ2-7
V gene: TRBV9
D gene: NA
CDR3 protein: CASSAPGYHEQYF
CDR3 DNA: TGTGCCAGCAGCGCACCAGGGTACCACGAGCAGTACTTC

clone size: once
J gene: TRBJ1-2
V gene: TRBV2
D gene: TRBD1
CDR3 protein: CASRGQAYGYTF
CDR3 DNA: TGTGCCAGCCGAGGACAGGCCTATGGCTACACCTTC

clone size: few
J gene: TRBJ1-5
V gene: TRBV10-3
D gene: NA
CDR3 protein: CAISEGGSNQPQHF
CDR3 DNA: TGTGCCATCAGTGAAGGGGGATCGAATCAGCCCCAGCATTTT

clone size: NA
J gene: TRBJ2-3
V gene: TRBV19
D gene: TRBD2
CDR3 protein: CASSKYVPAGVYPTSSTDTQYF
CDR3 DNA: TGTGCCAGTAGTAAGTACGTCCCAGCGGGGGTTTACCCTACGTCGAGCACAGATACGCAGTATTTT

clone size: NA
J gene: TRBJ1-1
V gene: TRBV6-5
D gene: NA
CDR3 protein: CAISRGVNTEAFF
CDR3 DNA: TGTGCCATCTCCCGGGGGGTGAACACTGAAGCTTTCTTT

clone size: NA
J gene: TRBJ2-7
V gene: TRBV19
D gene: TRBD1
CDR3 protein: CASRPSDRGNSYEQYF
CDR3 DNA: TGTGCCAGTAGACCCTCGGACAGGGGGAACTCCTACGAGCAGTACTTC

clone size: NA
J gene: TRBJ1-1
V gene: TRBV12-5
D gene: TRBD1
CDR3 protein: CASGSQGVITEAFF
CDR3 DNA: TGTGCTAGTGGTTCACAGGGGGTAATTACTGAAGCTTTCTTT

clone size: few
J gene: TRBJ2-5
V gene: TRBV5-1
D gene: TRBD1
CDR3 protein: CASSSAGTGKETQYF
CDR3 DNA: TGCGCCAGCAGCTCCGCGGGGACAGGGAAAGAGACCCAGTACTTC

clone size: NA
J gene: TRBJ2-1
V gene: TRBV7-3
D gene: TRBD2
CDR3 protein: CASSLTFGGRTGSYNEQFF
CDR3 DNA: TGTGCCAGCAGCTTAACCTTCGGCGGGAGGACGGGCTCCTACAATGAGCAGTTCTTC

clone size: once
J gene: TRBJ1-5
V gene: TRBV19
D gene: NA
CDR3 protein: CASSIPAQSQPQHF
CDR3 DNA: TGTGCCAGTAGTATCCCGGCACAGAGCCAGCCCCAGCATTTT

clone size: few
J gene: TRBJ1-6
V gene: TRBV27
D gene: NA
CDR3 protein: CASSSGYNSPLHF
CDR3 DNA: TGTGCCAGCAGTTCCGGGTATAATTCACCCCTCCACTTT

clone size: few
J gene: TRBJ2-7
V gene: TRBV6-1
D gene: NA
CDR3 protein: CASRVRPSYYEQYF
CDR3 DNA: TGTGCCAGCCGGGTAAGGCCTTCGTACTACGAGCAGTACTTC

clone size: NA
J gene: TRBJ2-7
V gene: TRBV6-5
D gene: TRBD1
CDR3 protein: CASQDRNSYEQYF
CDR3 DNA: TGTGCCAGCCAGGACAGGAACTCCTACGAGCAGTACTTC

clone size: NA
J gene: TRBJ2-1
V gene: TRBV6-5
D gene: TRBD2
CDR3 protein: CASRGLAGGGNEQFF
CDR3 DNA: TGTGCCAGCAGAGGACTAGCGGGAGGAGGCAATGAGCAGTTCTTC

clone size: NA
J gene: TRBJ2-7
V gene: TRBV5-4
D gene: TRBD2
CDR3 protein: CASSPGTSGGVQYF
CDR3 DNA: TGTGCCAGCAGCCCAGGGACTAGCGGGGGAGTGCAGTACTTC

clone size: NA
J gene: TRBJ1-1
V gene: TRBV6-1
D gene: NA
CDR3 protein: CASSVGVSEAFF
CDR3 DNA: TGTGCCAGCAGTGTAGGGGTTTCTGAAGCTTTCTTT

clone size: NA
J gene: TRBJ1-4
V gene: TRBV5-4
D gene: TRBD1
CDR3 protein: CASSLGQGDEKLFF
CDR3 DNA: TGTGCCAGCAGCTTGGGACAGGGAGATGAAAAACTGTTTTTT

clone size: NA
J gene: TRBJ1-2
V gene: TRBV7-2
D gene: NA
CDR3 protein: CASSLADRGYTF
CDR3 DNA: TGTGCCAGCAGCTTAGCCGACAGGGGCTACACCTTC

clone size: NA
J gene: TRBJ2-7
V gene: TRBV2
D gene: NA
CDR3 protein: CASQGPYEQYF
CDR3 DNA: TGTGCCAGCCAGGGGCCCTACGAGCAGTACTTC

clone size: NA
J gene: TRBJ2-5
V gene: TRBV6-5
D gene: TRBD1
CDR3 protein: CASTMDRGQETQYF
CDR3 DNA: TGTGCCAGCACCATGGACAGGGGGCAAGAGACCCAGTACTTC

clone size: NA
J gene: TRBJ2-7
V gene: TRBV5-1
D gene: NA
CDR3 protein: CASSLAGSQGEQYF
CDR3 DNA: TGCGCCAGCAGCTTGGCCGGGTCCCAAGGCGAGCAGTACTTC

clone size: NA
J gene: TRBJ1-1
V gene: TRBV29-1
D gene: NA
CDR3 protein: CSASVNTEAFF
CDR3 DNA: TGCAGCGCATCAGTGAACACTGAAGCTTTCTTT

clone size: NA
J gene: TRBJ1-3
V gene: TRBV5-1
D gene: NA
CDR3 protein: CASSLEPTGSGNTIYF
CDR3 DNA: TGCGCCAGCAGCTTGGAGCCGACAGGCTCTGGAAACACCATATATTTT

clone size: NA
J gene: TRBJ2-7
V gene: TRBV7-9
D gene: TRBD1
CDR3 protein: CASSLGTGYYEQYF
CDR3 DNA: TGTGCCAGCAGCTTAGGGACAGGGTACTACGAGCAGTACTTC

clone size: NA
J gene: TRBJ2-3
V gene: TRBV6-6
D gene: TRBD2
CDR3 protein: CASSYTGRGGPDTQYF
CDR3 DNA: TGTGCCAGCAGTTACACCGGGCGGGGGGGCCCAGATACGCAGTATTTT

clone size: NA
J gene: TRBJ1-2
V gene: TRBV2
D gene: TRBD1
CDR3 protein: CASKSGTGSGYGYTF
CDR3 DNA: TGTGCCAGCAAATCCGGGACAGGGAGTGGGTATGGCTACACCTTC

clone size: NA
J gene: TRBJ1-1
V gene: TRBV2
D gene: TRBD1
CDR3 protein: CASSIDRASTEAFF
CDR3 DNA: TGTGCCAGCTCCATAGACAGGGCGTCCACTGAAGCTTTCTTT

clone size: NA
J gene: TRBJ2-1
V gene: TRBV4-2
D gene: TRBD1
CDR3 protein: CASSQDGQGTGNEQFF
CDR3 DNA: TGTGCCAGCAGCCAAGATGGCCAGGGGACAGGCAATGAGCAGTTCTTC

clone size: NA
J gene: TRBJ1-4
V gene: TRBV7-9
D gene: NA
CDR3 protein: CASSWTAPNEKLFF
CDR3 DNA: TGTGCCAGCAGTTGGACAGCCCCTAATGAAAAACTGTTTTTT

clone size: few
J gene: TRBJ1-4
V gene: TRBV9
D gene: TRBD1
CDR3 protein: CASSVEGGDEKLFF
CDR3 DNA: TGTGCCAGCAGCGTAGAAGGGGGCGACGAAAAACTGTTTTTT

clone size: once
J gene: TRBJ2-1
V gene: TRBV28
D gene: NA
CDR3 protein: CASSLGPGVEQFF
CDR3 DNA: TGTGCCAGCAGTTTGGGGCCGGGGGTCGAGCAGTTCTTC

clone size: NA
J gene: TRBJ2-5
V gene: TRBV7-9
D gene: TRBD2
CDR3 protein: CASSSRLAGGETQYF
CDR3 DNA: TGTGCCAGCAGCTCCCGACTAGCGGGAGGGGAGACCCAGTACTTC

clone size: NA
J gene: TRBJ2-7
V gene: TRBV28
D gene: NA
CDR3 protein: CASSLSSGELREQYF
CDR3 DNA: TGTGCCAGCAGTTTAAGTTCAGGGGAATTGAGAGAGCAGTACTTC

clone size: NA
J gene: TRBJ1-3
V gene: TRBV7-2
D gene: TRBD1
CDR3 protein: CASSLGSRGSGNTIYF
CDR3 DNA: TGTGCCAGCAGCTTAGGGAGCAGGGGGTCTGGAAACACCATATATTTT

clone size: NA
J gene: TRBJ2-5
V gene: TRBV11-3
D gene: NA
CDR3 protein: CASSLGQKETQYF
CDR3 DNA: TGTGCCAGCAGCTTAGGACAGAAAGAGACCCAGTACTTC

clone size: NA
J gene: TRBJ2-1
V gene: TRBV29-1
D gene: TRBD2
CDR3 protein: CSGTSGRVYEQFF
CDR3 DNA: TGCAGCGGAACTAGCGGGAGGGTCTATGAGCAGTTCTTC